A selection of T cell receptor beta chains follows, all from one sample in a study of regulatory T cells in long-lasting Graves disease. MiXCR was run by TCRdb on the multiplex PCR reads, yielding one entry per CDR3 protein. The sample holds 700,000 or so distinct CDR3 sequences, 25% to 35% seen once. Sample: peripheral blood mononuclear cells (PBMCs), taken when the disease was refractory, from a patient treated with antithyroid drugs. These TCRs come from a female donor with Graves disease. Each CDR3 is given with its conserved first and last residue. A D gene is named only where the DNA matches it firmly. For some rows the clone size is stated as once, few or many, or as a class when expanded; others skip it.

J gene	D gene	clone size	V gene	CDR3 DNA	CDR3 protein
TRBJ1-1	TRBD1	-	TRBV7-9	TGTGCCAGCAGCTTAGGGACAGGGGCCCTCACTGAAGCTTTCTTT	CASSLGTGALTEAFF
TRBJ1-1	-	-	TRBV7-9	TGTGCCAGCAGCTTAGTTGATCAGGGTGTGAATGAAGCTTTCTTT	CASSLVDQGVNEAFF
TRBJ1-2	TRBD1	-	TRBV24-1	TGTGCCACCAGTGACCGGGGGACAGGGATCTATGGCTACACCTTC	CATSDRGTGIYGYTF
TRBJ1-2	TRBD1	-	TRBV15	TGTGCCACCAGCAGAGATCGACAGGGGATGGACACCTTC	CATSRDRQGMDTF
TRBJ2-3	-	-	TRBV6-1	TGTGCCAGCAGCTCACAGGGTCAAAGCACAGATACGCAGTATTTT	CASSSQGQSTDTQYF
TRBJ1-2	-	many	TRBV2	TGTGCCAGCGGGAGGTTACAGAGCTATGGCTACACCTTC	CASGRLQSYGYTF
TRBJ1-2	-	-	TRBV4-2	TGTGCCAGCAGCCAAGATCATCGTGCGGCCTATGGCTACACCTTC	CASSQDHRAAYGYTF
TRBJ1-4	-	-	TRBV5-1	TGCGCCAGCAGCCAAGGGGGACCGCTGAATGAAAAACTGTTTTTT	CASSQGGPLNEKLFF
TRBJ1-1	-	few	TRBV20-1	TGCAGTGCTAGAGATCTGGTGGGGTCGGACACTGAAGCTTTCTTT	CSARDLVGSDTEAFF
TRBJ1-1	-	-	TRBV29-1	TGCAGCGTTGACGGGATTGGCACTGAAGCTTTCTTT	CSVDGIGTEAFF
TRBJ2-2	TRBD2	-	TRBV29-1	TGCAGCGGTAGCGGGAGGAACACCGGGGAGCTGTTTTTT	CSGSGRNTGELFF
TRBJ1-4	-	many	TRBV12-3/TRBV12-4	TGTGCCAGCAGGTTGACAGACTTTAATGAAAAACTGTTTTTT	CASRLTDFNEKLFF
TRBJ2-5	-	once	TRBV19	TGTGCCAGTAGTATCGCGGCCAGTCGAGAGACCCAGTACTTC	CASSIAASRETQYF
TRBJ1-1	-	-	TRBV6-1	TGTGCCAGCAGTGAACAACCGAGAGGTGGGAACACTGAAGCTTTCTTT	CASSEQPRGGNTEAFF
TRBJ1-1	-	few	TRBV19	TGTGCCAGTAGCCCGGACAGATGGAACACTGAAGCTTTCTTT	CASSPDRWNTEAFF
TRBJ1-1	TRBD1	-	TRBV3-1	TGTGCCAGCAGCCAAGCGGGACAGGGTTCGAACACTGAAGCTTTCTTT	CASSQAGQGSNTEAFF
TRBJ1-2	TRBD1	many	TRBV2	TGTGCCAGCAGTGAGGGGACAGGGAGACGAGGTGGCTACACCTTC	CASSEGTGRRGGYTF
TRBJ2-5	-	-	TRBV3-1	TGTGCCAGCAGCTGGGAGGACTTAGAGACCCAGTACTTC	CASSWEDLETQYF
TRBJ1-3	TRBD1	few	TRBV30	TGTGCCTGGAGGCCCGGGACAGCCAAATACACCATATATTTT	CAWRPGTAKYTIYF
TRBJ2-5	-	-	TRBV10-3	TGTGCCATCAGAGACCCCGGGACATACCAAGAGACCCAGTACTTC	CAIRDPGTYQETQYF
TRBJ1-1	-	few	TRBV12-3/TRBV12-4	TGTGCCAGCAGTTTCGGCAGGGGACTGAACACTGAAGCTTTCTTT	CASSFGRGLNTEAFF
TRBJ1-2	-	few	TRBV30	TGTGCCTGGAGGTGGCAGCTAGCTAACTATGGCTACACCTTC	CAWRWQLANYGYTF